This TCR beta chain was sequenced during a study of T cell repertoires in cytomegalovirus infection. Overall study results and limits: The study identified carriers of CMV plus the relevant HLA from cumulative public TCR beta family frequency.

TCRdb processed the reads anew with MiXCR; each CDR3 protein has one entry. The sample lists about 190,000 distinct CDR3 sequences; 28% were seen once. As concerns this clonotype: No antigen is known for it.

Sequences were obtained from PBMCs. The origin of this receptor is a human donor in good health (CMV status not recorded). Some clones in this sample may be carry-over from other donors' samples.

CDR3 protein: CASSLIQGNSPLHF. As DNA, the CDR3 is TGTGCCAGCAGTTTGATACAGGGTAATTCACCCCTCCACTTT. The V and J genes are TRBV27 and TRBJ1-6, with D tentatively TRBD1 (6 bases). In germline, CDR1 is MNHEY, CDR2 SMNVEV (reference sequence). The CDR3 loop spans 14 amino acids. The ends were cut back, 3 bases at V and 6 bases at J, with 9 bases in the middle.